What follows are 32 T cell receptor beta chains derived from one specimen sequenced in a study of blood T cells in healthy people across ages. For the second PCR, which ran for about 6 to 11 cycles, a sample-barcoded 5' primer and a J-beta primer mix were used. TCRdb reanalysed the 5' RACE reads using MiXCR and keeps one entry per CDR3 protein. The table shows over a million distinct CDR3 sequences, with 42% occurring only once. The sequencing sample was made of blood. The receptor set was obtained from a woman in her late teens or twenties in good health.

The CDR3: CSATGVGTSMDTQYF. CDR3 nucleotides: TGCAGTGCCACGGGGGTGGGTACATCAATGGATACGCAGTATTTT. The chain employs TRBV20-1 and TRBJ2-3, with a possible D match to TRBD2 (6 bases). Trimming shortened V by 6 bases and J by 6 bases, and 22 bases separated the two germline ends. Per the germline V gene, CDR1 is DFQATT and CDR2 is SNEGSKA (reference sequence). This CDR3 is 15 amino acids long.

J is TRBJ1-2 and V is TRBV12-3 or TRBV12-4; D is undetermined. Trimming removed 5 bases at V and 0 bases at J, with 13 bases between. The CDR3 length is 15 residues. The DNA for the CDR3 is TGTGCCAGCAGTCTAAGTGTCCCTACTAACTATGGCTACACCTTC. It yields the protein CASSLSVPTNYGYTF.

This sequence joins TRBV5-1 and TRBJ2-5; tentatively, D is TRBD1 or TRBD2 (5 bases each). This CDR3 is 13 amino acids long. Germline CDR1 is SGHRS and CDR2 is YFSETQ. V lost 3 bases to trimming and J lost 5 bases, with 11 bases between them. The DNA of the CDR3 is TGCGCCAGCAGCTCGGCAGGGACGGAGACCCAGTACTTC. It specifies CASSSAGTETQYF.

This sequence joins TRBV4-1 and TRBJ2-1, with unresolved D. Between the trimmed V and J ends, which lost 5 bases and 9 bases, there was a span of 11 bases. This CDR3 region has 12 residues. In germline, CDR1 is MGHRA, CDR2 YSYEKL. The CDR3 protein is CASSSAGCEQFF. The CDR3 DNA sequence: TGCGCCAGCAGCTCCGCCGGGTGTGAGCAGTTCTTC.

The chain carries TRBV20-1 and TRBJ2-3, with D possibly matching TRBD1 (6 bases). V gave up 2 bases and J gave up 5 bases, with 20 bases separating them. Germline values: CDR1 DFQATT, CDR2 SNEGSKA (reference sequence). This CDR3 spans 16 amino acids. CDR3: CSARRTPQQGKDTQYF. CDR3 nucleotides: TGCAGTGCTAGACGGACTCCCCAACAGGGCAAAGATACGCAGTATTTT.

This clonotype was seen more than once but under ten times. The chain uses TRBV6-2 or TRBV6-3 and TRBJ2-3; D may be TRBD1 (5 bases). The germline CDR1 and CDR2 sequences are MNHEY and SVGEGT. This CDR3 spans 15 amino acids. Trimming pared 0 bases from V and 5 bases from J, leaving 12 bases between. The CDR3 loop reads CASSYSRQGKDTQYF. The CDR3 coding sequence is TGTGCCAGCAGTTACTCACGGCAGGGAAAAGATACGCAGTATTTT.

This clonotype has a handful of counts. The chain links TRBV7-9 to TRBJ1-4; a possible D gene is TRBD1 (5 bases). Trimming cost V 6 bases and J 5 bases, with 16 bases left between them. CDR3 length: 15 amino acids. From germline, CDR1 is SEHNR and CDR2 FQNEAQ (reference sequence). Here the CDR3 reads CASRGPGQKNEKLFF. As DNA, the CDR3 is TGTGCCAGCAGGGGGCCCGGGCAGAAGAATGAAAAACTGTTTTTT.

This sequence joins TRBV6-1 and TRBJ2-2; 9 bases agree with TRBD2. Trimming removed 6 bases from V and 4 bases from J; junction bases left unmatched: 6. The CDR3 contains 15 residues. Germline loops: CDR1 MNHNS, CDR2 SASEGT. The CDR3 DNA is TGTGCCAGCAGGAGGGCGGGAGGGAGCACCGGGGAGCTGTTTTTT. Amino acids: CASRRAGGSTGELFF.

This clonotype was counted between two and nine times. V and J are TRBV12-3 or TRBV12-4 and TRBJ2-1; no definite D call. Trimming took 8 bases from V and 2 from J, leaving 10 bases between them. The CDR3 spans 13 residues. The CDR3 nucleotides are TGTGCCAGCCGGACGGGCACCTACAATGAGCAGTTCTTC. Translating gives CASRTGTYNEQFF.

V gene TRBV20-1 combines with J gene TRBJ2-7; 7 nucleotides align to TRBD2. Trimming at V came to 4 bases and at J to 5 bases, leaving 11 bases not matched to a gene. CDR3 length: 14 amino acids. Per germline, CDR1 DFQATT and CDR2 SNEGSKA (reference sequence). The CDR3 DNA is TGCAGTGCTATAGGGAGGGAGGGTTCGGACGAGCAGTACTTC. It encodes CSAIGREGSDEQYF.

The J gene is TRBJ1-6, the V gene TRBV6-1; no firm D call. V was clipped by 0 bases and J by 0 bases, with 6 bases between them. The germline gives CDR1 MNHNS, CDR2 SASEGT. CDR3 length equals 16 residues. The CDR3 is CASSEATVSYNSPLHF. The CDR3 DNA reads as TGTGCCAGCAGTGAAGCAACTGTCTCCTATAATTCACCCCTCCACTTT.

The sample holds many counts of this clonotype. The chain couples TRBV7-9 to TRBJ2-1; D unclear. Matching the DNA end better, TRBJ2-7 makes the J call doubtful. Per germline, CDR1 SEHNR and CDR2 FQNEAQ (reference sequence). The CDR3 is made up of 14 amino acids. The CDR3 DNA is TGTGCCAGCAGCTTACAGGTTTTCTACAATGAGCAGTACTTC. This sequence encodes CASSLQVFYNEQYF.

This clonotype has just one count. The CDR3: CASSLEISNTEAFF. Here the CDR3 DNA reads TGCGCCAGCAGCTTGGAAATCTCGAACACTGAAGCTTTCTTT. This sequence joins TRBV5-1 and TRBJ1-1; D is uncertain. Germline-derived CDR1 and CDR2 are SGHRS and YFSETQ. V lost 0 bases to trimming and J lost 1 base, with 7 bases between them. CDR3 length: 14 amino acids.

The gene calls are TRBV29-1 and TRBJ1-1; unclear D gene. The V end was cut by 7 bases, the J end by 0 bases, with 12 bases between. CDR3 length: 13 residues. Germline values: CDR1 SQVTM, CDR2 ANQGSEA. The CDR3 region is CSGRWTLNTEAFF. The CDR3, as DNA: TGCAGCGGGAGATGGACTCTGAACACTGAAGCTTTCTTT.

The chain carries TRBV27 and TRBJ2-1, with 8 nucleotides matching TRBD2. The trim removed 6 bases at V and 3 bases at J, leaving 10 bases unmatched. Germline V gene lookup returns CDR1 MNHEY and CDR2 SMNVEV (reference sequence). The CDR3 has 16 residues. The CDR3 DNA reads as TGTGCCAGCAGAGCTCGGGGGACTAGGGACTACAATGAGCAGTTCTTC. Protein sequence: CASRARGTRDYNEQFF.

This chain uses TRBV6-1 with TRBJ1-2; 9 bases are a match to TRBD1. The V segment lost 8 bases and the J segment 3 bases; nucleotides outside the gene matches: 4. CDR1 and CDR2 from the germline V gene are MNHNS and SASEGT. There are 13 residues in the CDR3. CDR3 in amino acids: CASGDRADYGYTF. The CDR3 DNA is TGTGCCAGCGGGGACAGGGCGGACTATGGCTACACCTTC.

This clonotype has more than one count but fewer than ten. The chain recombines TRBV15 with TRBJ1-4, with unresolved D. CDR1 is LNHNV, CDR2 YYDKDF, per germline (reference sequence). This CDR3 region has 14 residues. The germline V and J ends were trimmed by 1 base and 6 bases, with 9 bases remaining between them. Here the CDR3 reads CATSRGRVDEKLFF. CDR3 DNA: TGTGCCACCAGCAGAGGGAGGGTGGATGAAAAACTGTTTTTT. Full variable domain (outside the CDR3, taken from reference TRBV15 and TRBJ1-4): DAMVIQNPRYQVTQFGKPVTLSCSQTLNHNVMYWYQQKSSQAPKLLFHYYDKDFNNEADTPDNFQSRRPNTSFCFLDIRSPGLGDTAMYLCATSRGRVDEKLFFGSGTQLSVL.

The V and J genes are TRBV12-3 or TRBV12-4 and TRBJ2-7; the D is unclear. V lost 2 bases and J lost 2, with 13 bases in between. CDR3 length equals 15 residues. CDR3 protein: CASSLNEYLPYEQYF. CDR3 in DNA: TGTGCCAGCAGTTTAAACGAGTATCTCCCCTACGAGCAGTACTTC.

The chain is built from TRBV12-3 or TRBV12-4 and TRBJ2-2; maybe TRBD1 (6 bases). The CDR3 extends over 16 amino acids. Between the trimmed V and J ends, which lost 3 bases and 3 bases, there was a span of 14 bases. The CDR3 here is CASSFQLAGDTGELFF. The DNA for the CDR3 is TGTGCCAGCAGTTTTCAGTTGGCAGGGGACACCGGGGAGCTGTTTTTT.

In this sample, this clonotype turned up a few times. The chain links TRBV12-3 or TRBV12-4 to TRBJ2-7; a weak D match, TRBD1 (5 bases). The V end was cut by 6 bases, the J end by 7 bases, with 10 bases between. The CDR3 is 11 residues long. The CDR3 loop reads CASRDTWEQYF. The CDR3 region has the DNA TGTGCCAGCAGGGACACCTGGGAGCAGTACTTC.

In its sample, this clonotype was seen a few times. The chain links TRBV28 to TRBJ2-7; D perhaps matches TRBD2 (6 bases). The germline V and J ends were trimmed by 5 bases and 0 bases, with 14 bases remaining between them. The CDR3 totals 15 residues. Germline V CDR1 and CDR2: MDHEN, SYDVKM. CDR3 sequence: CASSGGASGSYEQYF. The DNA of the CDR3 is TGTGCCAGCAGTGGAGGGGCTTCCGGCTCCTACGAGCAGTACTTC.

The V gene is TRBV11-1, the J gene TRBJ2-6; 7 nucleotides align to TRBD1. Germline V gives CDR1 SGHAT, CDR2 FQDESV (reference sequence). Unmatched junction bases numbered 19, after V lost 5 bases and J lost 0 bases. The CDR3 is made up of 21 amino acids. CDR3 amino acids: CASSRGSIPGTDHSGANVLTF. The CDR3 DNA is TGTGCCAGCAGCAGGGGGTCGATACCCGGGACAGACCACTCTGGGGCCAACGTCCTGACTTTC.

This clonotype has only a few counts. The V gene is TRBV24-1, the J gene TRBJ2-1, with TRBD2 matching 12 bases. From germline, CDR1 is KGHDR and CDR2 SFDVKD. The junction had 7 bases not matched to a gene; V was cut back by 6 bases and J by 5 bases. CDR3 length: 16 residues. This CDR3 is CATSRPSGGAHNEQFF. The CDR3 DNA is TGTGCCACCAGTCGACCTAGCGGGGGGGCCCACAATGAGCAGTTCTTC.

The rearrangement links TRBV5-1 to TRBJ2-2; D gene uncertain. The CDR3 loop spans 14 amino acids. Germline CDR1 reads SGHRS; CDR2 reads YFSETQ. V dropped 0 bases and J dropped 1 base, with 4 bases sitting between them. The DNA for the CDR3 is TGCGCCAGCAGCTTGGAACAGAACACCGGGGAGCTGTTTTTT. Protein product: CASSLEQNTGELFF.

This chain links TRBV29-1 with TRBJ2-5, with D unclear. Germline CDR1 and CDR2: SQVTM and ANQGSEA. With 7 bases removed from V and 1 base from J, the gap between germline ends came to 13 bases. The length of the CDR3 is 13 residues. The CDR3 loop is CSGRLSLQETQYF. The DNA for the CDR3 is TGCAGCGGGAGATTAAGTCTCCAAGAGACCCAGTACTTC.

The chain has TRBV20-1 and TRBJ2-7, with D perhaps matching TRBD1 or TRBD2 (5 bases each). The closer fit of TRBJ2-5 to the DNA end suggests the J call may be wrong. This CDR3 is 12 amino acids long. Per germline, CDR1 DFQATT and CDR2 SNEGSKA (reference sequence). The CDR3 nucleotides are TGCAGTGCTGGGACCTGGGAGGAGACCCAGTACTTC. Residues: CSAGTWEETQYF.

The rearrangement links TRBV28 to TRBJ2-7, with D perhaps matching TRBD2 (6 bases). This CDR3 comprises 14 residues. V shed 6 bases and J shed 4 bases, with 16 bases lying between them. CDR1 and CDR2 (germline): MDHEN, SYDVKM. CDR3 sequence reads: CASSQREKRYEQYF. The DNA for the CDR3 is TGTGCCAGCAGCCAACGGGAGAAGAGATACGAGCAGTACTTC.

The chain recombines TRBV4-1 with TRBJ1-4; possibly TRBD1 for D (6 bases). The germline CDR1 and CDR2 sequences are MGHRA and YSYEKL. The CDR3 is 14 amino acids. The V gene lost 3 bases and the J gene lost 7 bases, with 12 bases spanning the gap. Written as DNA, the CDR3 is TGCGCCAGCAGCCAGCAGGGGCTACCTGAAAAACTGTTTTTT. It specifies CASSQQGLPEKLFF.

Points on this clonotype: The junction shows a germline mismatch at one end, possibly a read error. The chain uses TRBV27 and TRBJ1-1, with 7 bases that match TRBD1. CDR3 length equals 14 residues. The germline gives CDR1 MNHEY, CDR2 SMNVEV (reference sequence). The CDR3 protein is CTSSLGQMNTEAFF. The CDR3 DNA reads TGTACCAGCAGTTTGGGACAGATGAACACTGAAGCTTTCTTT.

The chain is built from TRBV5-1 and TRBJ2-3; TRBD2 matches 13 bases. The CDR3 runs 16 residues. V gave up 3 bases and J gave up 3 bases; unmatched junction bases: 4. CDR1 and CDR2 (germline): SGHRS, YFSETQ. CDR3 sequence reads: CASSWGTSGITDTQYF. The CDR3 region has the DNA TGCGCCAGCAGCTGGGGGACTAGCGGGATTACAGATACGCAGTATTTT.

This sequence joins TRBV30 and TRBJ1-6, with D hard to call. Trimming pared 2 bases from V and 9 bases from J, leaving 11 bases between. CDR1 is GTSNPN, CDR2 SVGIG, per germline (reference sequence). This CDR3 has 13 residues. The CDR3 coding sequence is TGTGCCTGGAGTATGGAAGTCGGTTCACCCCTCCACTTT. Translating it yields CAWSMEVGSPLHF.

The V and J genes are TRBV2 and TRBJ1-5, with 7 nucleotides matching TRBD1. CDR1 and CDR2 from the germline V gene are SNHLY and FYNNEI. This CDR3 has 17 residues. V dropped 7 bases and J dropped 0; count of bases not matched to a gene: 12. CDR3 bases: TGTGCCAGCACCCCTCTTCCGGGACAGAGTAGCAATCAGCCCCAGCATTTT. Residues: CASTPLPGQSSNQPQHF.